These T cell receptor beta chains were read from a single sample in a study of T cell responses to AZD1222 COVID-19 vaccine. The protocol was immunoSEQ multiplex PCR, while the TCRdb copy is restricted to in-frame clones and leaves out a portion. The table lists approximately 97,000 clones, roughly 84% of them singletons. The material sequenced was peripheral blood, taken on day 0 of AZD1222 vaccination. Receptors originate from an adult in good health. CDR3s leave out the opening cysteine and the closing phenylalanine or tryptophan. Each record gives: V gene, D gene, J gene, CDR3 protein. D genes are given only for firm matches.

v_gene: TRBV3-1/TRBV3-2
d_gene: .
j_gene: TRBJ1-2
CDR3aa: ASSQGSGDGYT

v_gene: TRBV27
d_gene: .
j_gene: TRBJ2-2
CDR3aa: ASSLSGNSGELF

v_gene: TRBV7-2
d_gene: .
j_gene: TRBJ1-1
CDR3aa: ASSSRQEGTEAF

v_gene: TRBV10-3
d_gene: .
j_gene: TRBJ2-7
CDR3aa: AISVKGLSSYEQY

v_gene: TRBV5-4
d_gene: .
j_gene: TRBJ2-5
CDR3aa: ASSSPETDQETQY

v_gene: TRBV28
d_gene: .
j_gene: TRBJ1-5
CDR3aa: ASSLTGYRNQPQH

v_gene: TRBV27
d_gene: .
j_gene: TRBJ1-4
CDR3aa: ASSLSRQGFGEKLF

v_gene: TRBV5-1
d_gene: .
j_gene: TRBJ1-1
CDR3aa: ASSRQGREAF

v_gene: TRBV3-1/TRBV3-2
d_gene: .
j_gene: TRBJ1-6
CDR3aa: ASSQGEISSSPLH

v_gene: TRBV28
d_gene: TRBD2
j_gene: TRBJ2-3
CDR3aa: TSSLGGRVTDTQY

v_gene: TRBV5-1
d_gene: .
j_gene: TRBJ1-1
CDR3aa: ASSSGTSNTEAF

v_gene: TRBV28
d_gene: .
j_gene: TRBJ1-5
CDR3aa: ASSPRGGSFNQPQH

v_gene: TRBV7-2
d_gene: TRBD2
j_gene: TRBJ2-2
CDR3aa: ASSSFSGRADGELF

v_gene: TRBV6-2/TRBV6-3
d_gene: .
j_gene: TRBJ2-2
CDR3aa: ASSSRGRGTGELF

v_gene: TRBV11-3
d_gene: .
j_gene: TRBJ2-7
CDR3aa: ASSPHGGPSYEQY

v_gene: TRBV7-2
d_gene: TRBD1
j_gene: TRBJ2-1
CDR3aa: ASSPQARQGANEQF

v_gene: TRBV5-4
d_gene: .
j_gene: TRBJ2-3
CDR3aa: ASSLGVGDTQY

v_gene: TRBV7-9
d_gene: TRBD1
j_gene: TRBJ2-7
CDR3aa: ASSLEGQSEQY

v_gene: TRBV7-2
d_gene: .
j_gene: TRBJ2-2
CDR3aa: ASSPGVGELF

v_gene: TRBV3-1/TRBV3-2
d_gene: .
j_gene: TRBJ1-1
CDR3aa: ASSQDRGATEAF

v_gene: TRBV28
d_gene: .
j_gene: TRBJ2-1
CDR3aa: ASKNLFQGRYNEQF

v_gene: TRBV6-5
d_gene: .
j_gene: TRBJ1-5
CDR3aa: ASSYNGGANQPQH

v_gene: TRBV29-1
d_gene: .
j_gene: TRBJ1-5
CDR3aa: SVAEAGNQPQH

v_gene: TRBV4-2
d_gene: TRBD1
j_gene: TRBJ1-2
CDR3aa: ASSQDRAGGRYGYT

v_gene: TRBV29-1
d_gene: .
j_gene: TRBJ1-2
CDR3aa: SGEIPLPNYGYT

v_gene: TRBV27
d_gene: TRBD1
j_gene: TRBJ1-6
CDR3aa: ASSSSNPGTEKNSPLH

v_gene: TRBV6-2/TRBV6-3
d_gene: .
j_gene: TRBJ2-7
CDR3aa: ASSLGGEYYEQY

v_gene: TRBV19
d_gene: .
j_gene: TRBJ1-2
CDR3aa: ASWAGMRDYGYT

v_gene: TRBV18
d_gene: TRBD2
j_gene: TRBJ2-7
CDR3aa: ASSPQAGGFSEQY

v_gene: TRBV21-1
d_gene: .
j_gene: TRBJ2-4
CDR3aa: ASSKGDGTKNIQY

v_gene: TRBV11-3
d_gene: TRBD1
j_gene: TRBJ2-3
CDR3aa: ASSLGDRRTQY

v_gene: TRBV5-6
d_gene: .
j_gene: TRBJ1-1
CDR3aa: ASSRSNTEAF

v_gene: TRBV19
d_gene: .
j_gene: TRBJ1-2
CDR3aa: ASSDQYESYT

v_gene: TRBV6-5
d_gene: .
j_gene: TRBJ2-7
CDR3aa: ASSRTGIYEQY

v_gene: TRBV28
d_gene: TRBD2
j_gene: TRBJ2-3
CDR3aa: ASSPLGLAGVILSLTQY

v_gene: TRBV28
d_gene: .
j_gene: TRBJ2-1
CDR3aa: ASSREGSYNEQF

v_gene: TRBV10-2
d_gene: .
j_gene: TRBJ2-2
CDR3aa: ASRKVKSTGELF

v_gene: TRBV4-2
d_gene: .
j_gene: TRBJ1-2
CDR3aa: ASSQDRDRTPYGYT

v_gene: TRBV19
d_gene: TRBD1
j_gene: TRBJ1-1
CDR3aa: ASRPGQGYTEAF

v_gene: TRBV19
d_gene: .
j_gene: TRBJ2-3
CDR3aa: ASATGRFTDTQY

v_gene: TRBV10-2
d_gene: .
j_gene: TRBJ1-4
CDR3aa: ASSYGRANEKLF

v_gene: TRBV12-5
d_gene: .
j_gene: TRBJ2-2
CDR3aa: ASGSGFGLNTGELF

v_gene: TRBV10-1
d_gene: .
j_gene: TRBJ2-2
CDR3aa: ATGDANTGELF

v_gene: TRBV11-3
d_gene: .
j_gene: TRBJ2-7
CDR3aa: ASSLELGYEQY

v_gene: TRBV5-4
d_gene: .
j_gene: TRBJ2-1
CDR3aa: ASSLVPGSYNEQF

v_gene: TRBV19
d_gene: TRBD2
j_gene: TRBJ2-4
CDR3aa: ASSTSGGAGSKNIQY

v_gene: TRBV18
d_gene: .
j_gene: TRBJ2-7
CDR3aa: ASSPQSSYEQY

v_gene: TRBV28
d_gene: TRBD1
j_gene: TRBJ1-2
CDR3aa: ASSLRGQVDRSGYT

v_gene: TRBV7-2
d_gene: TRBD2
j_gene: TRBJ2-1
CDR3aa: ASSWIAGGYNEQF

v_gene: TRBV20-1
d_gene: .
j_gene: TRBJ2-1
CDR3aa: SASSGDIYNEQF

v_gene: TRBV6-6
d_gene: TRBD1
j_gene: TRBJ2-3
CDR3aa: ASSFPQGARGDTQY

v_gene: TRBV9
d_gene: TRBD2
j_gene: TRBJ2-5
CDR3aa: ASSQNPPKVASGPKRETQY

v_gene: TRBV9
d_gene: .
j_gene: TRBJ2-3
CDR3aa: ASSGPVGSVTDTQY